This T cell receptor beta chain derives from a study of T-cell reconstitution after alpha-beta-depleted transplantation in children. The V end lost 3 bases, the J end lost 0 bases, and 14 bases lay between the germline ends. The CDR3 is 17 amino acids. Germline CDR1 is KGHDR and CDR2 is SFDVKD. Whole-study findings and limits: By one year post-transplant, T-cell counts and diversity largely arose from T cells that were newly produced. Reports say that about two months after transplant, the alpha-beta T cells came out of several hundred graft clones that had expanded.

In this sample, this clonotype turned up many times. What it recognizes is unknown. Unique molecular identifiers tagged the TCRbeta library. One entry per CDR3 protein, called by TCRdb with MiXCR from the PCR reads. The sample shows around 500,000 distinct CDR3 sequences, more than 20% of them seen only once. Sample: PBMCs, mostly from graft donor cells, taken 360 days after TCRalphabeta/CD19-depleted stem cell transplant. This clonotype was sampled from a boy under two years old who had a stem cell transplant for acute myeloid leukemia, so the T cells may come from the graft donor. The V call is TRBV24-1, the J call TRBJ2-1; possibly TRBD2 for D (5 bases). The CDR3 DNA follows: TGTGCCACCAGTGATGGCAGGCCTGGGAGCTCCTACAATGAGCAGTTCTTC. This gives the protein CATSDGRPGSSYNEQFF.